This T cell receptor beta chain originates from a study of blood T cell repertoires in COVID-19. The overall study: The samples span acute and convalescent COVID-19 from the United States, Italy and Spain. PBMCs, B-cell-depleted T cells, or T cells were the source of the cDNA or gDNA that made up the material.

Germline-derived CDR1 and CDR2 are MNHEY and SVGAGI. V gave up 8 bases and J gave up 7 bases, with 20 bases separating them. The CDR3 is 15 residues long. Source study methods: Estimation of nucleated cell counts relied on the amplification of reference gene primers. Clones were sequenced by immunoSEQ multiplex PCR, and TCRdb holds only the in-frame ones, with some missing. The V and J calls and clone size come from that table; D and trimming were worked out from the DNA. The sample carries 250,000 to 350,000 clones, 87% recorded once. Sequenced input: peripheral blood. The genes are TRBV6-5 and TRBJ2-2, with a possible D match to TRBD1 (6 bases). The receptor comes from a woman between 45 and 60 years old who had recovered from COVID-19. The CDR3 bases are TGTGCCAGCCGGATGAGCGGTCGAGGGGGCGGGGAGCTGTTTTTT. Residues: CASRMSGRGGGELFF.